These 17 T cell receptor beta chains came from one sample sequenced in a study of a mutant IDH1 vaccine in newly diagnosed glioma. Time point of the sample: baseline, week 1 (first vaccination visit). Treatment given: pre-vaccination baseline after standard-of-care therapy. Clones were sequenced by immunoSEQ multiplex PCR, and TCRdb holds only the in-frame ones, with some missing. The sample lists about 88,000 clones, over 75% seen once, with 5.3% in the top ten. This specimen consisted of PBMCs, obtained from a glioma patient treated with radiotherapy, temozolomide or both. The receptors here all came from a man in his forties or fifties with glioma. Some clones in this sample may be carry-over from other donors' samples.

V usage is TRBV19 and J usage is TRBJ1-1, with 8 bases matching TRBD1. Germline assignment: CDR1 LNHDA and CDR2 SQIVND (reference sequence). The V and J ends lost 3 bases and 1 base, in that order; junction bases with no gene match: 7. CDR3 size: 16 residues. CDR3 in DNA: TGTGCCAGTAGTATTTACCGAGGACAGGGGAACACTGAAGCTTTCTTT. Translating gives CASSIYRGQGNTEAFF.

This sequence joins TRBV5-1 and TRBJ2-7, with unresolved D. Germline assignment: CDR1 SGHRS and CDR2 YFSETQ. This CDR3 spans 16 amino acids. The V end lost 1 base, the J end lost 0 bases, and 14 bases lay between the germline ends. The DNA for the CDR3 is TGCGCCAGCAGCTTGTGGAAGGCGACCGCCTCCTACGAGCAGTACTTC. Translating gives CASSLWKATASYEQYF.

The gene calls are TRBV4-1 and TRBJ2-5, with D perhaps TRBD1 (7 bases). Per the germline V gene, CDR1 is MGHRA and CDR2 is YSYEKL. CDR3 length: 18 amino acids. Deletions cut 0 bases from V and 0 bases from J, with 17 bases between. The CDR3 region has the DNA TGCGCCAGCAGCCAAGATGGGGGGCGGGGACAGCACCAAGAGACCCAGTACTTC. Amino acids: CASSQDGGRGQHQETQYF.

The V gene is TRBV5-4, the J gene TRBJ2-7; 10 bases are a match to TRBD2. The J segment lost 0 bases and the V segment lost 5 bases, leaving 5 bases of the junction unmatched. There are 15 residues in the CDR3. Germline-derived CDR1 and CDR2 are SGHNT and YYREEE (reference sequence). Here the CDR3 DNA reads TGTGCCAGCAGTATAGGACTAGCGGACTCCTACGAGCAGTACTTC. As protein: CASSIGLADSYEQYF.

The CDR3 bases are TGTGCCAGCAGGCTCTATGGCTACACCTTC. This encodes CASRLYGYTF. The chain combines TRBV6-6 with TRBJ1-2; D gene unclear. CDR3 length equals 10 residues. CDR1 MNHNY and CDR2 SVGAGI come from the germline V gene (reference sequence). V gave up 6 bases and J gave up 4 bases, with 3 bases separating them.

The V and J genes are TRBV4-1 and TRBJ1-2; D perhaps matches TRBD1 (6 bases). Germline lookup yields CDR1 MGHRA and CDR2 YSYEKL. This CDR3 comprises 12 residues. Deletions cut 4 bases from V and 8 bases from J, with 11 bases between. The CDR3 protein is CASSLTGNGYTF. In DNA, the CDR3 is TGCGCCAGCAGCCTAACAGGGAACGGCTACACCTTC.

This chain connects TRBV30 to TRBJ2-2; 9 bases align to TRBD1. Looked up from germline, CDR1 is GTSNPN and CDR2 is SVGIG (reference sequence). Germline trimming cut 4 bases from V and 5 bases from J; bases unmatched to any gene: 11. The CDR3 is 16 amino acids. The CDR3 here is CAWNPPGQGITGELFF. The CDR3 DNA follows: TGTGCCTGGAACCCACCGGGACAGGGAATAACCGGGGAGCTGTTTTTT.

This clone was seen at least ten times. The chain joins TRBV5-1 to TRBJ1-1; 7 bases agree with TRBD1. The CDR3 runs 14 residues. Germline V gene lookup returns CDR1 SGHRS and CDR2 YFSETQ. V shed 4 bases, J shed 0 bases, and the junction held 3 bases outside the gene matches. The CDR3 loop is CASSRQGVNTEAFF. The CDR3 DNA reads as TGCGCCAGCAGCCGACAGGGTGTGAACACTGAAGCTTTCTTT. Full variable domain (remainder filled in from reference TRBV5-1 and TRBJ1-1): KAGVTQTPRYLIKTRGQQVTLSCSPISGHRSVSWYQQTPGQGLQFLFEYFSETQRNKGNFPGRFSGRQFSNSRSEMNVSTLELGDSALYLCASSRQGVNTEAFFGQGTRLTVV.

The chain joins TRBV18 to TRBJ2-7; the D gene is possibly TRBD2 (6 bases). This CDR3 has 12 residues. The V gene's germline CDR1 is KGHSH and CDR2 LQKENI. The V gene lost 3 bases and the J gene lost 6 bases, with 9 bases spanning the gap. The CDR3 reads CASSPLGGEQYF. CDR3 DNA sequence: TGTGCCAGCTCACCCTTGGGGGGCGAGCAGTACTTC.

The chain combines TRBV19 with TRBJ1-1; D not resolved. The CDR3 is 13 amino acids. Germline-derived CDR1 and CDR2 are LNHDA and SQIVND (reference sequence). Trimming pared 6 bases from V and 4 bases from J, leaving 12 bases between. Written as DNA, the CDR3 is TGTGCCAGTAGCCTTAGAGGGAGCACTGAAGCTTTCTTT. It yields the protein CASSLRGSTEAFF.

This clone was seen a single time. The chain recombines TRBV30 with TRBJ1-3; D ambiguous. The germline V and J ends were trimmed by 4 bases and 2 bases, with 15 bases remaining between them. CDR3 length: 15 residues. Germline V gives CDR1 GTSNPN, CDR2 SVGIG (reference sequence). The CDR3 nucleotides read TGTGCCTGGACCCGGGGAAACGATCCTGGAAACACCATATATTTT. Translation gives CAWTRGNDPGNTIYF.

The V call is TRBV6-5, the J call TRBJ2-7, with 9 bases identical to TRBD1. The J segment lost 1 base and the V segment lost 6 bases, leaving 7 bases of the junction unmatched. The CDR3 sequence is 15 residues long. CDR1 MNHEY and CDR2 SVGAGI come from the germline V gene. CDR3 DNA: TGTGCCAGCAGCCGTACCGGGACAGGGTCCTACGAGCAGTACTTC. Amino acid sequence: CASSRTGTGSYEQYF.

The chain combines TRBV25-1 with TRBJ2-7, with 10 nucleotides matching TRBD2. The CDR3 has 12 residues. The J segment lost 4 bases and the V segment lost 6 bases, leaving 0 bases of the junction unmatched. Germline V gene data show CDR1 as MGHDK and CDR2 as SYGVNS. CDR3 sequence: CASRTSGYEQYF. Here the CDR3 DNA reads TGTGCCAGCAGGACTAGCGGGTACGAGCAGTACTTC.

This rearrangement joins TRBV5-1 to TRBJ2-5, with 7 nucleotides matching TRBD1. J gave up 2 bases and V 2 bases, and 6 bases lay outside the gene matches. CDR1 SGHRS and CDR2 YFSETQ come from the germline V gene. This CDR3 has 15 residues. CDR3 in DNA: TGCGCCAGCAGCTTAGGTAACAGGGGTCAAGAGACCCAGTACTTC. Translated: CASSLGNRGQETQYF.

The V gene is TRBV2, the J gene TRBJ1-6; D perhaps matches TRBD1 (5 bases). The V end lost 5 bases, the J end lost 9 bases, and 14 bases lay between the germline ends. The CDR3 runs to 14 residues. From germline, CDR1 is SNHLY and CDR2 FYNNEI. DNA of the CDR3: TGTGCCAGCAGTTCCAGGGCCGGGGGTTCACCCCTCCACTTT. Translated: CASSSRAGGSPLHF.

This clone was counted a few times. The chain has TRBV10-1 and TRBJ1-6; D is possibly TRBD1 (6 bases). Trimming removed 4 bases from V and 14 bases from J, with 24 bases in between. Germline V gene data show CDR1 as WNHNN and CDR2 as SYGVQD (reference sequence). The CDR3 totals 16 residues. As DNA, the CDR3 is TGCGCCAGCAGTGCCGGGACATCGGGCTCTTATGGATCCCTCCACTTT. Its translation is CASSAGTSGSYGSLHF.

The V and J genes are TRBV19 and TRBJ2-7; 7 bases align to TRBD1. The CDR3 covers 14 residues. V shed 5 bases, J shed 0 bases, and the junction held 4 bases outside the gene matches. Germline V gene data show CDR1 as LNHDA and CDR2 as SQIVND (reference sequence). As DNA, the CDR3 is TGTGCCAGTAGTCGGGACAGCCTCTCCTACGAGCAGTACTTC. This encodes CASSRDSLSYEQYF.